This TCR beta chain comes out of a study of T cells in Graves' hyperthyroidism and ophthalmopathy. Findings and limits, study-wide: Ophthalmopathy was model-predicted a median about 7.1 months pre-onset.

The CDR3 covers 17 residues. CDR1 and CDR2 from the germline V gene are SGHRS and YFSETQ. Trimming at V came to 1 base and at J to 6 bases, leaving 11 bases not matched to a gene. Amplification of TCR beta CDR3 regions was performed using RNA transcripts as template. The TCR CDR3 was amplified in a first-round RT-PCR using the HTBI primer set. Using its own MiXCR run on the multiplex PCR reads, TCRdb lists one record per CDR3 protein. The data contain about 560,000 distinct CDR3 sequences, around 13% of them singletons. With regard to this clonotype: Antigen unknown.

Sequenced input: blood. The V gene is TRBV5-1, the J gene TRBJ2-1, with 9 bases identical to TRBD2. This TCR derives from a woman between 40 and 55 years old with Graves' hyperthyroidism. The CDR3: CASSLTATSGGINEQFF. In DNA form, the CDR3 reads TGCGCCAGCAGCTTGACCGCGACTAGCGGTGGGATCAATGAGCAGTTCTTC.